Here is one T cell receptor (beta chain) with its context. The antigen is not known. These data originate in a study of cytomegalovirus exposure and HLA in healthy donors. General observations from the study: While the bulk of TCR sequences proved rare, some public TCRs turned up in many donors.

Profiling relied on immunoSEQ multiplex PCR, and the TCRdb table lists in-frame clones only, not all of them. The table has some 100,000 clones, about 82% seen once. The CDR3 is 17 residues long. The junction had 12 bases not matched to a gene; V was cut back by 4 bases and J by 5 bases. Germline CDR1 is SGHRS and CDR2 is YFSETQ. From the 120-subject validation cohort, which was separate from the roughly 620-subject first cohort, the donors were drawn. The rearrangement links TRBV5-1 to TRBJ1-2, with TRBD1 matching over 12 bases. This TCR was sampled from a man aged 18 to 29 in good health and CMV-seronegative. The material sequenced was PBMCs. In nucleotides, the CDR3 is TGCGCCAGCAGCCCGGGACAGGGGGCGCCCCCAAGGTATGGCTACACCTTC. Translating it yields CASSPGQGAPPRYGYTF.